Described below is a single T cell receptor (beta chain) sequence and its context. These data are taken from a study of shared clonotypes between healthy human individuals. The V gene's germline CDR1 is SGHRS and CDR2 YFSETQ. With V trimmed by 0 bases and J by 10 bases, 7 bases remained unmatched. There are 14 residues in the CDR3. The repertoire was sequenced with immunoSEQ multiplex PCR; TCRdb's copy has only in-frame clones and lacks some. The top ten hold over 0.1% of the sample, which has 2 million to 2.5 million clones, approximately 95% seen once. The sequenced sample consisted of naive CD4+ T cells sorted from blood. Subset described: CD45RA+ positively selected. The source of this sequence is a man younger than 35 in good health. The chain is built from TRBV5-1 and TRBJ1-1, with 9 bases identical to TRBD1. CDR3 protein: CASSLGTGGEGAFF. The CDR3 region has the DNA TGCGCCAGCAGCTTGGGTACAGGGGGCGAGGGAGCTTTCTTT. Looking up the rest from reference TRBV5-1 and TRBJ1-1 gives the full variable domain: KAGVTQTPRYLIKTRGQQVTLSCSPISGHRSVSWYQQTPGQGLQFLFEYFSETQRNKGNFPGRFSGRQFSNSRSEMNVSTLELGDSALYLCASSLGTGGEGAFFGQGTRLTVV.